This T cell receptor (beta chain) was identified during a study of shared clonotypes between healthy human individuals. The table came from immunoSEQ multiplex PCR; TCRdb's copy has only in-frame clones and leaves some out. The sample yields a few hundred thousand clones, under 80% seen once. V lost 4 bases, J lost 1 base, and 10 bases lay in between. From germline, CDR1 is SNHLY and CDR2 FYNNEI. The CDR3 is 14 amino acids. The chain has TRBV2 and TRBJ1-2; D is undetermined. The receptor was isolated from a man younger than 45 in good health. The sample comprised memory CD4+ T cells sorted from blood. Subset of the sample: CD45RA-negative fraction. CDR3 residues: CASSVVGSNYGYTF. For the CDR3, the DNA is TGTGCCAGCAGTGTAGTGGGCAGTAACTATGGCTACACCTTC. Full variable domain (remainder filled in from reference TRBV2 and TRBJ1-2): EPEVTQTPSHQVTQMGQEVILRCVPISNHLYFYWYRQILGQKVEFLVSFYNNEISEKSEIFDDQFSVERPDGSNFTLKIRSTKLEDSAMYFCASSVVGSNYGYTFGSGTRLTVV.